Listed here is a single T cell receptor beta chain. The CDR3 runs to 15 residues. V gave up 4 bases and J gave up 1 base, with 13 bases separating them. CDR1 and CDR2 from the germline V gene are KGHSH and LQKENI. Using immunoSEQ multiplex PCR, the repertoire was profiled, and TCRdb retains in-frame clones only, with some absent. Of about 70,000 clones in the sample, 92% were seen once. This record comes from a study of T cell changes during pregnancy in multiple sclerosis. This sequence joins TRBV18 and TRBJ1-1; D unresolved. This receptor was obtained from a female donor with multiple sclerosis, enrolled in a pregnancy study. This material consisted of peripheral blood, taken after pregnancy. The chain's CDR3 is CASSQFEAENTEAFF. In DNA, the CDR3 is TGTGCCAGCTCACAATTTGAGGCGGAGAACACTGAAGCTTTCTTT.